This TCR beta chain stems from a study of blood T cell repertoires in COVID-19. Study information: Italy, Spain and the United States were the sources of the convalescent and acute COVID-19 samples.

In this sample, this clone turned up once. Germline CDR1 is SGHRS and CDR2 is YFSETQ. This CDR3 has 15 amino acids. Trimming cost V 4 bases and J 1 base; bases outside gene matches: 6. The table came from immunoSEQ multiplex PCR; TCRdb's copy has only in-frame clones and leaves some out. The sample yields 150,000 to 190,000 clones, about 88% seen once. Followed over time, Seattle patients had been enrolled while infection was active. This chain links TRBV5-1 with TRBJ2-7; 9 nucleotides align to TRBD1. Sequencing was done on a sample of peripheral blood. This clonotype was obtained from a woman aged 55 to 70 with COVID-19, enrolled during active disease. The CDR3 nucleotides read TGCGCCAGCAGCCGCCCGGGACAGGGTTCCTACGAGCAGTACTTC. It yields the protein CASSRPGQGSYEQYF. The whole variable domain, remainder taken from reference TRBV5-1 and TRBJ2-7, is KAGVTQTPRYLIKTRGQQVTLSCSPISGHRSVSWYQQTPGQGLQFLFEYFSETQRNKGNFPGRFSGRQFSNSRSEMNVSTLELGDSALYLCASSRPGQGSYEQYFGPGTRLTVT.